The 27 T cell receptor beta chains in this list originate from one sample, sequenced in a study of beta chain features in type 1 diabetes. Study results and limitations: Among patients with Type 1 diabetes, TCRB CDR3s were moderately but significantly shorter in every one of the four CD4+ subsets.

The antigens of these receptors remain unknown. Reverse transcription of all isolated RNA meant that expressed TCRB transcripts were sequenced. Sequencing was performed with immunoSEQ multiplex PCR; in TCRdb, only in-frame clones are kept and a portion is missing. The table shows some 190,000 clones, with 7.5% to 8.5% occurring only once. The sequencing sample was made of central memory CD4+ T cells from blood. The receptors here all came from a man between 18 and 35 years old with type 1 diabetes.

V and J are TRBV28 and TRBJ2-2; 13 positions match TRBD2. Trimming took 6 bases from V and 6 from J; bases not matched to a gene: 7. Germline-derived CDR1 and CDR2 are MDHEN and SYDVKM. CDR3 length equals 16 residues. This CDR3 reads CASSSPGLAGSGELFF. CDR3 bases: TGTGCCAGCAGCTCACCGGGACTAGCGGGATCCGGGGAGCTGTTTTTT.

This clone was detected a few times. J is TRBJ1-2 and V is TRBV5-4; possible D gene TRBD1, 6 bases. Trimming shortened V by 0 bases and J by 6 bases, and 12 bases separated the two germline ends. The germline V gene encodes CDR1 SGHNT and CDR2 YYREEE (reference sequence). CDR3 length: 14 amino acids. Here the CDR3 DNA reads TGTGCCAGCAGCTTGGTACAAGGGGGTCATGGCTACACCTTC. It yields the protein CASSLVQGGHGYTF.

Remarks on this clone: In the same sample, other DNA sequences code for this CDR3. The chain recombines TRBV5-1 with TRBJ1-5; 8 nucleotides agree with TRBD1. Germline V gene lookup returns CDR1 SGHRS and CDR2 YFSETQ. The CDR3 has 15 residues. V shed 3 bases and J 4 bases; nucleotides not matched to a gene: 6. CDR3 in amino acids: CASSSDGQGNQPQHF. The CDR3, as DNA: TGCGCCAGCAGCTCGGACGGACAGGGAAATCAGCCCCAGCATTTT.

V gene TRBV7-2 combines with J gene TRBJ2-3, with unresolved D. Trimming took off 3 bases at V and 6 bases at J, with 13 bases between the two ends. Germline-derived CDR1 and CDR2 are SGHTA and FQGNSA. CDR3 length equals 14 residues. CDR3 region: CASSFGMLRDTQYF. CDR3 sequence (DNA): TGTGCCAGCAGCTTCGGCATGCTGAGGGATACGCAGTATTTT. Filled out from reference TRBV7-2 and TRBJ2-3, the complete variable domain reads GAGVSQSPSNKVTEKGKDVELRCDPISGHTALYWYRQSLGQGLEFLIYFQGNSAPDKSGLPSDRFSAERTGGSVSTLTIQRTQQEDSAVYLCASSFGMLRDTQYFGPGTRLTVL.

The CDR3 is CASSPLMTGSIHIQYF. The DNA for the CDR3 is TGTGCCAGCAGCCCACTGATGACAGGGTCTATTCACATTCAGTACTTC. The chain combines TRBV5-5 with TRBJ2-4; 7 bases align to TRBD1. Germline V gene sequence: CDR1 SGHKS, CDR2 YYEKEE (reference sequence). This CDR3 contains 16 residues. The ends lost 4 bases at V and 8 bases at J; junction bases unmatched: 15. The full variable domain, rest sourced from reference TRBV5-5 and TRBJ2-4, is DAGVTQSPTHLIKTRGQQVTLRCSPISGHKSVSWYQQVLGQGPQFIFQYYEKEERGRGNFPDRFSARQFPNYSSELNVNALLLGDSALYLCASSPLMTGSIHIQYFGAGTRLSVL.

The chain is built from TRBV27 and TRBJ1-5; D is possibly TRBD1 (5 bases). The germline V gene has CDR1 MNHEY and CDR2 SMNVEV (reference sequence). Between the trimmed V and J ends, which lost 6 bases and 6 bases, there was a span of 12 bases. The CDR3 consists of 13 residues. The DNA for the CDR3 is TGTGCCAGCAGAAGTTTTACAGGTCAGCCCCAGCATTTT. Translating gives CASRSFTGQPQHF.

This clone occurred a few times. This chain joins TRBV28 and TRBJ2-2; tentative D call: TRBD2 (5 bases). The length of the CDR3 is 15 residues. V shed 3 bases and J shed 8 bases, with 16 bases lying between them. CDR1 and CDR2 (germline): MDHEN, SYDVKM. This chain's CDR3 is CASSLRASRRGELFF. DNA of the CDR3: TGTGCCAGCAGTTTGAGGGCCTCCCGAAGGGGGGAGCTGTTTTTT.

This chain joins TRBV5-5 and TRBJ2-7, with 9 nucleotides matching TRBD2. Trimming cost V 4 bases and J 6 bases; bases outside gene matches: 8. The CDR3 extends over 14 amino acids. Germline V gene lookup returns CDR1 SGHKS and CDR2 YYEKEE (reference sequence). The CDR3 DNA is TGTGCCAGCAGCCCTAGCGGGACGGGAGGCGAGCAGTACTTC. This translates into CASSPSGTGGEQYF.

This clone has ten or more counts. The chain employs TRBV6-1 and TRBJ2-2; no firm D call. Germline values: CDR1 MNHNS, CDR2 SASEGT. V lost 6 bases and J lost 4, with 9 bases in between. The CDR3 consists of 13 residues. The CDR3 coding sequence is TGTGCCAGCAGATGGAGTGGCACCGGGGAGCTGTTTTTT. Protein: CASRWSGTGELFF.

This clone was detected only a few times. The chain recombines TRBV18 with TRBJ1-5; D ambiguous. V lost 4 bases, J lost 2 bases, and 6 bases lay in between. CDR3 length equals 13 residues. CDR1 KGHSH and CDR2 LQKENI come from the germline V gene. Here the CDR3 reads CASSRAGNQPQHF. In DNA form, the CDR3 reads TGTGCCAGCTCACGAGCGGGCAATCAGCCCCAGCATTTT.

This clone has a count of ten or more. This chain joins TRBV6-5 and TRBJ1-2, with no clear D. Deletions cut 7 bases from V and 4 bases from J, with 7 bases between. The CDR3 totals 11 residues. The germline V gene encodes CDR1 MNHEY and CDR2 SVGAGI. The DNA for the CDR3 is TGTGCCAGCAAGGAGGGCTATGGCTACACCTTC. It is translated as CASKEGYGYTF.

This chain links TRBV5-1 with TRBJ1-2; 9 nucleotides agree with TRBD1. This CDR3 region has 14 residues. V lost 4 bases and J lost 4; bases outside the gene matches: 5. Germline V gives CDR1 SGHRS, CDR2 YFSETQ. The CDR3: CASSPGQGGYGYTF. CDR3 nucleotides: TGCGCCAGCAGCCCGGGACAGGGCGGCTATGGCTACACCTTC.

This clone appeared a few times. The gene calls are TRBV7-9 and TRBJ2-2; 11 bases are shared with TRBD2. The CDR3 length is 16 residues. V lost 3 bases and J lost 7; bases outside the gene matches: 7. Germline assignment: CDR1 SEHNR and CDR2 FQNEAQ (reference sequence). CDR3 sequence: CASSFALAGGNGELFF. The CDR3 DNA is TGTGCCAGCAGCTTCGCCCTAGCGGGAGGAAACGGGGAGCTGTTTTTT. The full variable domain, its missing parts supplied by reference TRBV7-9 and TRBJ2-2, is DTGVSQNPRHKITKRGQNVTFRCDPISEHNRLYWYRQTLGQGPEFLTYFQNEAQLEKSRLLSDRFSAERPKGSFSTLEIQRTEQGDSAMYLCASSFALAGGNGELFFGEGSRLTVL.

A few counts support this clone. The chain couples TRBV2 to TRBJ2-2, with 7 bases lining up with TRBD1. The V segment lost 8 bases and the J segment 0 bases; nucleotides outside the gene matches: 3. The V gene's germline CDR1 is SNHLY and CDR2 FYNNEI. This CDR3 is built from 14 residues. CDR3 protein: CASDRDANTGELFF. CDR3 DNA sequence: TGTGCCAGCGACAGGGACGCGAACACCGGGGAGCTGTTTTTT.

This clone came up a few times. V gene TRBV5-1 combines with J gene TRBJ2-3; tentatively, D is TRBD1 (6 bases). CDR3 length: 14 residues. V lost 4 bases and J 4 bases, leaving 13 bases between the germline ends. Looked up from germline, CDR1 is SGHRS and CDR2 is YFSETQ. The CDR3 loop is CASSRTGTPDTQYF. Here the CDR3 DNA reads TGCGCCAGCAGCCGCACAGGGACCCCAGATACGCAGTATTTT.

CDR3 residues: CASSVKSGTRNTGELFF. The DNA for the CDR3 is TGTGCCAGCAGCGTAAAGTCGGGGACAAGGAACACCGGGGAGCTGTTTTTT. The chain links TRBV9 to TRBJ2-2; a weak D match, TRBD1 (6 bases). Trimming left V 1 base short and J 1 base short, with 14 bases between. The germline gives CDR1 SGDLS, CDR2 YYNGEE. The CDR3 is 17 amino acids.

The gene calls are TRBV28 and TRBJ1-3; weak D call: TRBD1 (6 bases). The germline gives CDR1 MDHEN, CDR2 SYDVKM. CDR3 size: 14 residues. Between the trimmed V and J ends, which lost 6 bases and 0 bases, there was a span of 9 bases. CDR3 in DNA: TGTGCCAGCAGAACAGGGTCCTCTGGAAACACCATATATTTT. Amino acid sequence: CASRTGSSGNTIYF.

The chain combines TRBV6-5 with TRBJ2-1, with 8 bases that match TRBD2. Germline V gene sequence: CDR1 MNHEY, CDR2 SVGAGI. The CDR3 is 15 residues long. Trimming removed 4 bases from V and 8 bases from J; junction bases left unmatched: 10. CDR3 coding DNA: TGTGCCAGCAGTTCGCCAAGACTAGCGAGCGATGAGCAGTTCTTC. Translation: CASSSPRLASDEQFF.

This clone showed up just a few times. This rearrangement joins TRBV7-2 to TRBJ1-5; D gene unclear. The CDR3 is 13 amino acids. The germline V and J ends were trimmed by 3 bases and 5 bases, with 8 bases remaining between them. Germline values: CDR1 SGHTA, CDR2 FQGNSA. The CDR3 sequence is CASSLVGDQPQHF. CDR3 coding DNA: TGTGCCAGCAGCTTGGTCGGGGATCAGCCCCAGCATTTT.

The gene calls are TRBV27 and TRBJ1-2, with no clear D. CDR3 length equals 14 residues. Trimming left V 4 bases short and J 1 base short, with 10 bases between. Germline-derived CDR1 and CDR2 are MNHEY and SMNVEV (reference sequence). The CDR3 here is CASSYSYGNYGYTF. The CDR3 DNA is TGTGCCAGCAGTTACTCCTACGGTAACTATGGCTACACCTTC.

This clone has only a few counts. V is TRBV30 and J is TRBJ1-2; 7 bases fit TRBD1. The V segment lost 0 bases and the J segment 4 bases; nucleotides outside the gene matches: 2. The CDR3 runs 13 residues. The germline gives CDR1 GTSNPN, CDR2 SVGIG (reference sequence). The CDR3 DNA reads as TGTGCCTGGAGTGTAAGGGGGCCCTATGGCTACACCTTC. Its translation: CAWSVRGPYGYTF.

The sample holds a few counts of this clone. The rearrangement links TRBV18 to TRBJ2-5; TRBD1 matches at 9 bases. The CDR3 has 17 residues. The V gene end was trimmed by 3 bases and the J gene end by 2 bases; junction bases not matched to a gene: 10. Germline values: CDR1 KGHSH, CDR2 LQKENI. The CDR3 DNA is TGTGCCAGCTCACCTTTTCCCCGGACAGGGGAACAAGAGACCCAGTACTTC. Encoded protein: CASSPFPRTGEQETQYF.

The chain couples TRBV5-4 to TRBJ1-1; the D gene is possibly TRBD1 (6 bases). V lost 4 bases to trimming and J lost 0 bases, with 10 bases between them. The CDR3 loop spans 14 amino acids. Germline loops: CDR1 SGHNT, CDR2 YYREEE (reference sequence). The CDR3 reads CASSHRDMNTEAFF. For the CDR3, the DNA is TGTGCCAGCAGCCACAGGGATATGAACACTGAAGCTTTCTTT.

This clone was counted ten times or more. The chain combines TRBV5-4 with TRBJ2-4, with a possible D match to TRBD1 (6 bases). V lost 2 bases and J 2 bases, leaving 8 bases between the germline ends. The CDR3 extends over 14 amino acids. Germline CDR1 reads SGHNT; CDR2 reads YYREEE (reference sequence). The CDR3 nucleotides are TGTGCCAGCAGCTTAGGGACAACCAAAAACATTCAGTACTTC. It yields the protein CASSLGTTKNIQYF. The full variable domain, in which reference TRBV5-4 and TRBJ2-4 provide the parts outside the CDR3, is ETGVTQSPTHLIKTRGQQVTLRCSSQSGHNTVSWYQQALGQGPQFIFQYYREEENGRGNFPPRFSGLQFPNYSSELNVNALELDDSALYLCASSLGTTKNIQYFGAGTRLSVL.

A few counts support this clone. The chain uses TRBV29-1 and TRBJ2-5; TRBD1 might be the D (6 bases). Germline V gives CDR1 SQVTM, CDR2 ANQGSEA. This CDR3 comprises 14 residues. V was pared by 6 bases and J by 5 bases, with 19 bases between. The CDR3 DNA reads TGCAGCGTCCGTGGTCCGGCTAGGGGGGAGACCCAGTACTTC. Residues: CSVRGPARGETQYF.

This clone occurred a few times. V gene TRBV11-2 combines with J gene TRBJ2-7; TRBD1 might be the D (6 bases). From germline, CDR1 is SGHAT and CDR2 FQNNGV. The CDR3 is made up of 14 amino acids. V was pared by 1 base and J by 4 bases, with 11 bases between. The DNA for the CDR3 is TGTGCCAGCAGCTTAGGGCAGGGGTGGTACGAGCAGTACTTC. Its translation is CASSLGQGWYEQYF. The whole variable domain, filled in from reference TRBV11-2 and TRBJ2-7, reads EAGVAQSPRYKIIEKRQSVAFWCNPISGHATLYWYQQILGQGPKLLIQFQNNGVVDDSQLPKDRFSAERLKGVDSTLKIQPAKLEDSAVYLCASSLGQGWYEQYFGPGTRLTVT.

This clone was found a few times. The chain is built from TRBV28 and TRBJ1-2; D is unresolved. V shed 8 bases and J shed 0 bases, with 4 bases lying between them. The CDR3 length is 11 residues. Germline CDR1 is MDHEN and CDR2 is SYDVKM. The CDR3 spells CASQSNYGYTF. The CDR3 DNA reads TGTGCCAGCCAATCTAACTATGGCTACACCTTC.